This note documents a single T cell receptor beta chain sequence. CDR1 is MNHNS, CDR2 SASEGT, per germline. The CDR3 is made up of 15 amino acids. V lost 0 bases, J lost 8 bases, and 11 bases lay in between. This specimen belongs to a study of blood T cell repertoires in COVID-19. Study-level information: Nucleic acid was either cDNA or gDNA, and it came from T cells, B-cell-depleted T cells, or PBMCs.

In the source study's methods: Nucleated cell number was recorded as an estimate derived from reference gene primer amplification. Clones were read by immunoSEQ multiplex PCR, and TCRdb kept only the in-frame ones, dropping some. V, J and clone size were drawn from that table, and D and trimming were deduced from the DNA. Here the sample spans some 320,000 clones, around 92% being singletons. The chain combines TRBV6-1 with TRBJ1-6; D gene uncertain. This sequence was found in a woman aged 45-65 years who had been exposed to COVID-19. Material for sequencing was PBMCs or T cells enriched from blood (not recorded which). CDR3 coding DNA: TGTGCCAGCAGTGAAGCTTTCACAGCGGATTCACCCCTCCACTTT. Translation: CASSEAFTADSPLHF.